The rows below give T cell receptor beta chains drawn from one sample of a study of CD8 T cells in Susac syndrome. TCRdb independently ran MiXCR on the immunoSEQ multiplex PCR reads; one entry per CDR3 protein. The sample has roughly 130,000 distinct CDR3 sequences; about 95% are singletons. Sequencing input: CD4+ T cells from PBMCs. The receptors here all came from a human donor in good health. CDR3s include the opening cysteine and the closing phenylalanine or tryptophan. The order of the fields is V gene, J gene, CDR3 protein.

V gene: TRBV18
J gene: TRBJ2-6
CDR3 protein: CASSPPNGANVLTF

V gene: TRBV7-2
J gene: TRBJ2-7
CDR3 protein: CASSLTGGTVYEQYF

V gene: TRBV20-1
J gene: TRBJ2-2
CDR3 protein: CSATTGAFTGELFF

V gene: TRBV5-1
J gene: TRBJ2-7
CDR3 protein: CASRSIPGTVIYEQYF

V gene: TRBV10-3
J gene: TRBJ2-5
CDR3 protein: CAISGAGQGQETQYF

V gene: TRBV28
J gene: TRBJ2-4
CDR3 protein: CASSLLQPLAKNIQYF

V gene: TRBV7-2
J gene: TRBJ2-5
CDR3 protein: CASSFFKETQYF

V gene: TRBV4-1
J gene: TRBJ1-3
CDR3 protein: CASSQEGTAGNTIYF

V gene: TRBV4-1
J gene: TRBJ2-3
CDR3 protein: CASSQGAKAVHTDTQYF

V gene: TRBV24-1
J gene: TRBJ2-7
CDR3 protein: CATSDSAQISGEQYF

V gene: TRBV29-1
J gene: TRBJ2-3
CDR3 protein: CSVAGTLRIDTQYF

V gene: TRBV3-1
J gene: TRBJ2-7
CDR3 protein: CASSQDHMLAGVIVQYF

V gene: TRBV2
J gene: TRBJ2-3
CDR3 protein: CATSPQRTSTDTQYF

V gene: TRBV6-2/TRBV6-3
J gene: TRBJ2-4
CDR3 protein: CASSPLPQGTFENIQYF

V gene: TRBV24-1
J gene: TRBJ2-1
CDR3 protein: CATSDVTSANNEQFF

V gene: TRBV27
J gene: TRBJ1-5
CDR3 protein: CASSSAGGSNQPQHF

V gene: TRBV20-1
J gene: TRBJ2-7
CDR3 protein: CSATPEGPHYEQYF

V gene: TRBV5-1
J gene: TRBJ2-3
CDR3 protein: CASSPTVGRVDTQYF

V gene: TRBV29-1
J gene: TRBJ1-4
CDR3 protein: CSVEGVPGGNEKLFF

V gene: TRBV7-8
J gene: TRBJ2-3
CDR3 protein: CASSLEIAGGLDTQYF

V gene: TRBV20-1
J gene: TRBJ2-3
CDR3 protein: CSAPTGSTSFLTDTQYF

V gene: TRBV30
J gene: TRBJ2-7
CDR3 protein: CAWSPDSSYEQYF

V gene: TRBV7-9
J gene: TRBJ2-4
CDR3 protein: CASSEGGIAKNIQYF

V gene: TRBV5-1
J gene: TRBJ2-6
CDR3 protein: CASSLVLSGANVLTF

V gene: TRBV12-3/TRBV12-4
J gene: TRBJ1-1
CDR3 protein: CASSLDLDTEAFF

V gene: TRBV7-9
J gene: TRBJ1-1
CDR3 protein: CASSLPVDTEAFF

V gene: TRBV2
J gene: TRBJ2-7
CDR3 protein: CASRAGGDEQYF